The 27 T cell receptor beta chains below were found in one sample sequenced in a study of blood T cell repertoires in COVID-19. The table came from immunoSEQ multiplex PCR; TCRdb's copy has only in-frame clones and leaves some out. Found here are approximately 260,000 clones, 89% of them singletons; the top ten hold roughly 5%. Material for sequencing was peripheral blood. The receptors stem from a woman between 40 and 55 years old who had recovered from COVID-19.

The rearrangement links TRBV27 to TRBJ1-5; D is uncertain. Trimming shortened V by 5 bases and J by 9 bases, and 20 bases separated the two germline ends. The CDR3 consists of 15 residues. From germline, CDR1 is MNHEY and CDR2 SMNVEV (reference sequence). The DNA for the CDR3 is TGTGCCAGCAGTCCTACCGGACGGGGAGACGGGCCCCAGCATTTT. Protein product: CASSPTGRGDGPQHF.

The V gene is TRBV3-1 (or the pseudogene TRBV3-2), the J gene TRBJ1-1; D possibly corresponds to TRBD1 (5 bases). Trimming removed 2 bases at V and 4 bases at J, with 11 bases between. The CDR3 length is 14 residues. CDR1 is LGHDT, CDR2 YNNKEL, per germline (reference sequence). The CDR3 nucleotides are TGTGCCAGCAGCCAACCAATCGGGGGCACTGAAGCTTTCTTT. Protein sequence: CASSQPIGGTEAFF.

This rearrangement joins TRBV7-2 to TRBJ2-1; D not resolved. Germline values: CDR1 SGHTA, CDR2 FQGNSA. Trimming pared 5 bases from V and 4 bases from J, leaving 12 bases between. This CDR3 has 14 residues. CDR3 protein: CASSPETQYNEQFF. The CDR3 bases are TGTGCCAGCAGCCCAGAAACCCAATACAATGAGCAGTTCTTC.

V and J are TRBV5-4 and TRBJ2-2; 13 bases are shared with TRBD2. V dropped 3 bases and J dropped 3; count of bases not matched to a gene: 2. The CDR3 consists of 16 residues. The V gene's germline CDR1 is SGHNT and CDR2 YYREEE (reference sequence). In DNA, the CDR3 is TGTGCCAGCAGCTCCGGACTAGCGGGGGACACCGGGGAGCTGTTTTTT. As protein: CASSSGLAGDTGELFF. The whole variable domain, filled in from reference TRBV5-4 and TRBJ2-2, reads ETGVTQSPTHLIKTRGQQVTLRCSSQSGHNTVSWYQQALGQGPQFIFQYYREEENGRGNFPPRFSGLQFPNYSSELNVNALELDDSALYLCASSSGLAGDTGELFFGEGSRLTVL.

This clone was recorded once. The CDR3 coding sequence is TGCGCCAGCAGTGAGTCGGGGACTAGCGGGGGGGTAACAGATACGCAGTATTTT. Protein sequence: CASSESGTSGGVTDTQYF. V and J are TRBV10-2 and TRBJ2-3; 16 positions agree with TRBD2. Germline V gene data show CDR1 as WSHSY and CDR2 as SAAADI. The CDR3 has 18 residues. After removal of 0 bases from V and 3 bases from J, the junction contained 3 bases not matched to a gene.

This chain connects TRBV9 to TRBJ2-7; 8 nucleotides agree with TRBD1. The CDR3 length is 14 residues. With V trimmed by 1 base and J by 2 bases, 2 bases remained unmatched. Germline V gene data show CDR1 as SGDLS and CDR2 as YYNGEE. The CDR3 loop is CASSVKTGAYEQYF. CDR3 DNA sequence: TGTGCCAGCAGCGTAAAGACAGGGGCCTACGAGCAGTACTTC.

V usage is TRBV9 and J usage is TRBJ1-2, with unresolved D. The CDR3 has 12 residues. The ends were cut back, 4 bases at V and 2 bases at J, with 6 bases in the middle. Germline lookup yields CDR1 SGDLS and CDR2 YYNGEE. The CDR3 region is CASSLQNYGYTF. CDR3 DNA sequence: TGTGCCAGCAGCCTTCAGAACTATGGCTACACCTTC.

The gene calls are TRBV9 and TRBJ1-3; D ambiguous. This CDR3 is built from 15 residues. The germline V and J ends were trimmed by 0 bases and 3 bases, with 10 bases remaining between them. CDR1 is SGDLS, CDR2 YYNGEE, per germline. The CDR3 DNA reads TGTGCCAGCAGCGTAGACGGGATCTTTGGAAACACCATATATTTT. This sequence encodes CASSVDGIFGNTIYF.

The chain recombines TRBV5-5 with TRBJ1-3; D is uncertain. The ends were cut back, 0 bases at V and 0 bases at J, with 10 bases in the middle. The CDR3 has 16 amino acids. Germline CDR1 SGHKS, CDR2 YYEKEE (reference sequence). In DNA form, the CDR3 reads TGTGCCAGCAGCTTGGGAGGGTCCGCCTCTGGAAACACCATATATTTT. It yields the protein CASSLGGSASGNTIYF.

The J gene is TRBJ2-6, the V gene TRBV5-1; D not certain. With 5 bases removed from V and 2 bases from J, the gap between germline ends came to 11 bases. This CDR3 has 15 amino acids. Germline assignment: CDR1 SGHRS and CDR2 YFSETQ. The CDR3 DNA sequence: TGCGCCAGCAGTCAGGCAGACCCTGGGGCCAACGTCCTGACTTTC. Its translation: CASSQADPGANVLTF.

This chain connects TRBV6-4 to TRBJ2-2; 8 bases align to TRBD2. Trimming at V came to 4 bases and at J to 2 bases, leaving 3 bases not matched to a gene. There are 15 residues in the CDR3. The germline V gene has CDR1 MRHNA and CDR2 SNTAGT. DNA of the CDR3: TGTGCCAGCAGTGGTAGCGGGGCCAACACCGGGGAGCTGTTTTTT. Its translation: CASSGSGANTGELFF.

The rearrangement uses TRBV9 and TRBJ1-3; D is undetermined. The CDR3 is 11 residues long. The V end was cut by 4 bases, the J end by 8 bases, with 7 bases between. CDR1 and CDR2 (germline): SGDLS, YYNGEE. This CDR3 reads CASSSGDTIYF. In DNA, the CDR3 is TGTGCCAGCAGCAGCGGGGACACCATATATTTT.

V gene TRBV3-1 (or the pseudogene TRBV3-2) combines with J gene TRBJ2-1; D ambiguous. Germline V gene lookup returns CDR1 LGHDT and CDR2 YNNKEL (reference sequence). This CDR3 comprises 13 residues. The V end was cut by 4 bases, the J end by 6 bases, with 10 bases between. The CDR3 reads CASSPTLSNEQFF. The CDR3, as DNA: TGTGCCAGCAGCCCTACCTTGTCCAATGAGCAGTTCTTC.

The rearrangement links TRBV14 to TRBJ1-6; D is uncertain. The CDR3 consists of 13 residues. The V gene's germline CDR1 is SGHDN and CDR2 FVKESK. The germline V and J ends were trimmed by 1 base and 11 bases, with 9 bases remaining between them. The CDR3 DNA is TGTGCCAGCAGCCAAGGATTTTCGGCACCCCTCCACTTT. Amino acid sequence: CASSQGFSAPLHF.

The gene calls are TRBV19 and TRBJ1-5; 9 bases are a match to TRBD1. The germline gives CDR1 LNHDA, CDR2 SQIVND (reference sequence). CDR3 length equals 14 residues. Germline trimming cut 8 bases from V and 3 bases from J; bases unmatched to any gene: 5. CDR3 sequence reads: CASSWTGDNQPQHF. CDR3 coding DNA: TGTGCCAGTTCCTGGACAGGGGACAATCAGCCCCAGCATTTT.

The chain couples TRBV3-1 (or the pseudogene TRBV3-2) to TRBJ2-3, with 13 bases matching TRBD2. CDR3 length: 16 amino acids. Germline CDR1 and CDR2: LGHDT and YNNKEL (reference sequence). Trimming removed 1 base from V and 6 bases from J; junction bases left unmatched: 4. This CDR3 is CASSQVTSGRVDTQYF. The CDR3 coding sequence is TGTGCCAGCAGCCAAGTTACTAGCGGGAGGGTTGATACGCAGTATTTT.

This clone turned up a few times. Other nucleotide sequences from this sample produce the same CDR3. V gene TRBV7-9 combines with J gene TRBJ1-1; D unclear. The CDR3 length is 13 residues. With 1 base removed from V and 1 base from J, the gap between germline ends came to 4 bases. Per the germline V gene, CDR1 is SEHNR and CDR2 is FQNEAQ (reference sequence). The CDR3 protein is CASSLGQNTEAFF. Here the CDR3 DNA reads TGTGCCAGCAGCTTAGGGCAGAACACTGAAGCTTTCTTT.

The CDR3 nucleotides read TGCGCCAGCGGACTTTCCCCGGGCGGGGCGAAGACCCAGTACTTC. This gives the protein CASGLSPGGAKTQYF. This rearrangement joins TRBV5-1 to TRBJ2-5; D may be TRBD2 (6 bases). With 7 bases removed from V and 6 bases from J, the gap between germline ends came to 22 bases. CDR1 and CDR2 (germline): SGHRS, YFSETQ. CDR3 size: 15 residues.

The chain has TRBV12-3 or TRBV12-4 and TRBJ1-2, with a possible D match to TRBD1 (6 bases). V gave up 7 bases and J gave up 8 bases, with 14 bases separating them. This CDR3 is 12 amino acids long. The CDR3 region is CASTSYRDGYTF. The CDR3 DNA reads TGTGCCAGCACTTCTTACAGGGACGGCTACACCTTC.

The J gene is TRBJ2-1, the V gene TRBV2, with TRBD1 matching over 7 bases. With V trimmed by 8 bases and J by 5 bases, 9 bases remained unmatched. The CDR3 contains 14 residues. Germline V lookup: CDR1 SNHLY, CDR2 FYNNEI. CDR3 amino acids: CASGTLDRDNEQFF. The DNA of the CDR3 is TGTGCCAGCGGGACCCTTGACAGGGACAATGAGCAGTTCTTC.

The chain has TRBV28 and TRBJ2-7; 12 nucleotides match TRBD2. The V segment lost 6 bases and the J segment 4 bases; nucleotides outside the gene matches: 7. Germline V CDR1 and CDR2: MDHEN, SYDVKM. The CDR3 extends over 15 amino acids. CDR3 nucleotide sequence: TGTGCCAGCAGATCCCTACTAGCGGGGGGTTACGAGCAGTACTTC. It codes for CASRSLLAGGYEQYF. Variable domain in full (rest from reference TRBV28 and TRBJ2-7): DVKVTQSSRYLVKRTGEKVFLECVQDMDHENMFWYRQDPGLGLRLIYFSYDVKMKEKGDIPEGYSVSREKKERFSLILESASTNQTSMYLCASRSLLAGGYEQYFGPGTRLTVT.

The V gene is TRBV5-6, the J gene TRBJ1-1, with D tentatively TRBD1 (5 bases). Germline V gene sequence: CDR1 SGHDT, CDR2 YYEEEE. This CDR3 comprises 15 residues. Between the trimmed V and J ends, which lost 3 bases and 10 bases, there was a span of 22 bases. DNA for the CDR3: TGTGCCAGCAGCTACTGGGTGGCAGGGTTGGTGGGAGCTTTCTTT. Residues: CASSYWVAGLVGAFF.

This chain links TRBV27 with TRBJ2-1, with 7 bases that match TRBD1. Germline V lookup: CDR1 MNHEY, CDR2 SMNVEV (reference sequence). The CDR3 extends over 12 amino acids. Unmatched junction bases numbered 4, after V lost 11 bases and J lost 3 bases. CDR3 nucleotide sequence: TGTGCCGGCCGACAGGGCTACAATGAGCAGTTCTTC. It specifies CAGRQGYNEQFF.

This chain joins TRBV7-9 and TRBJ1-3; the D gene is possibly TRBD1 (6 bases). V was clipped by 8 bases and J by 4 bases, with 18 bases between them. CDR1 is SEHNR, CDR2 FQNEAQ, per germline (reference sequence). The CDR3 contains 15 residues. The CDR3: CASQPSTGAGNTIYF. As DNA, the CDR3 is TGTGCCAGCCAGCCTTCGACAGGAGCCGGAAACACCATATATTTT.

The V gene is TRBV6-6, the J gene TRBJ2-7; perhaps TRBD1 as D (6 bases). The CDR3 has 13 amino acids. Trimming shortened V by 2 bases and J by 6 bases, and 11 bases separated the two germline ends. CDR1 is MNHNY, CDR2 SVGAGI, per germline (reference sequence). The chain's CDR3 is CASSYASGVEQYV. In DNA form, the CDR3 reads TGTGCCAGCAGTTACGCCTCAGGGGTCGAGCAGTACGTC.

The chain links TRBV9 to TRBJ1-4; D gene ambiguous. Trimming stripped 4 bases from V and 6 bases from J, with 7 bases between. The length of the CDR3 is 12 residues. Germline V gene sequence: CDR1 SGDLS, CDR2 YYNGEE. The CDR3 nucleotides are TGTGCCAGCAGCAATCCCGATGAAAAACTGTTTTTT. It codes for CASSNPDEKLFF.

This clone was counted once. The chain recombines TRBV6-1 with TRBJ1-6; the match to TRBD1 covers 9 bases. Germline CDR1 is MNHNS and CDR2 is SASEGT. CDR3 length equals 15 residues. V was clipped by 2 bases and J by 9 bases; unmatched bases: 5. CDR3 nucleotides: TGTGCCAGCAGTGAAACTGGACAGGGGACTTCACCCCTCCACTTT. Its protein is CASSETGQGTSPLHF.